This T cell receptor (beta chain) is from a study of Ad26.COV2.S vaccination and SARS-CoV-2 variants. Across the whole study: Donor was in the COV1001 Ad26.COV2.S trial arm. Ad26.COV2.S shots went into the muscle once or twice, 56 days apart.

Concerning this clone: As yet, its antigen is unknown.

Documented treatment: approximately 18 received Ad26.COV2.S at low or high dose, single or two shots; roughly five received placebo; per-sample allocation not given. Specimen acquisition occurred on day 63 following the initial vaccine or placebo injection. CDR1 is SGHRS, CDR2 YFSETQ, per germline. The CDR3 totals 15 residues. Unmatched junction bases numbered 7, after V lost 4 bases and J lost 4 bases. The assay was immunoSEQ multiplex PCR, and TCRdb's table has in-frame clones only and misses some. The sample lists some 370,000 clones, about 83% occurring once. Overall study results and limits: Analyses of TCR breadth and depth may have underestimated total T cell responses. Breadth, reportedly substantial, characterized the spike-specific CD8+ and CD4+ T cell responses after vaccination.

The clonotype originates from a person between 18 and 59 years old who received the Ad26.COV2.S COVID-19 vaccine or a placebo. The genes are TRBV5-1 and TRBJ2-3, with 9 bases matching TRBD2. The specimen comprised peripheral blood, sampled in a trial of Ad26.COV2.S vaccine versus placebo. The CDR3 loop is CASSPIAGVADTQYF. The CDR3 DNA reads TGCGCCAGCAGCCCGATAGCGGGAGTAGCAGATACGCAGTATTTT.